These 32 T cell receptor beta chains originate from one sample sequenced in a study of blood T cell repertoires in COVID-19. Repertoires were generated with immunoSEQ multiplex PCR, while TCRdb's copy carries only in-frame clones and drops some. The sample lists some 230,000 clones, 80% to 90% occurring once. The specimen sequenced was PBMCs or T cells enriched from blood (not recorded which). Every receptor here comes from a woman younger than 35 in a cohort exposed to, infected with or recovered from COVID-19 (not recorded which).

The V gene is TRBV5-1, the J gene TRBJ1-1; no clear D. Germline CDR1 is SGHRS and CDR2 is YFSETQ. This CDR3 has 14 residues. Trimming pared 1 base from V and 1 base from J, leaving 8 bases between. The CDR3 DNA sequence: TGCGCCAGCAGCTTGCTTCGGGGGAACACTGAAGCTTTCTTT. It is translated as CASSLLRGNTEAFF.

This clone came up a few times. This rearrangement joins TRBV7-9 to TRBJ2-3, with 7 bases fitting TRBD2. Germline-derived CDR1 and CDR2 are SEHNR and FQNEAQ (reference sequence). The CDR3 loop spans 12 amino acids. The V segment lost 11 bases and the J segment 5 bases; nucleotides outside the gene matches: 7. The CDR3 DNA is TGTGCCTTAGGGAGGGTTGGAGATACGCAGTATTTT. Translating it yields CALGRVGDTQYF.

The chain carries TRBV27 and TRBJ1-1, with D perhaps matching TRBD1 (6 bases). V was clipped by 5 bases and J by 1 base, with 14 bases between them. CDR1 and CDR2 from the germline V gene are MNHEY and SMNVEV (reference sequence). The CDR3 is made up of 15 amino acids. CDR3 nucleotide sequence: TGTGCCAGCAGTGCCTACAGGGCTACGAACACTGAAGCTTTCTTT. It specifies CASSAYRATNTEAFF.

The chain uses TRBV14 and TRBJ1-4; the D gene is possibly TRBD1 (5 bases). The length of the CDR3 is 15 residues. Germline V gene data show CDR1 as SGHDN and CDR2 as FVKESK. The V gene lost 2 bases and the J gene lost 5 bases, with 12 bases spanning the gap. As DNA, the CDR3 is TGTGCCAGCAGCCAATGGGGCAGGGCGAATGAAAAACTGTTTTTT. Its protein is CASSQWGRANEKLFF.

In its sample, this clone was seen a few times. The chain couples TRBV19 to TRBJ1-2; no clear D. The CDR3 is 16 residues long. Looked up from germline, CDR1 is LNHDA and CDR2 is SQIVND (reference sequence). Trimming shortened V by 7 bases and J by 2 bases, and 20 bases separated the two germline ends. The CDR3 DNA sequence: TGTGCCAGTACCCCGGGAAGGGAAGGCGAAAACTATGGCTACACCTTC. Translated: CASTPGREGENYGYTF.

The rearrangement links TRBV20-1 to TRBJ1-2; TRBD1 matches at 7 bases. This CDR3 contains 11 residues. Germline-derived CDR1 and CDR2 are DFQATT and SNEGSKA (reference sequence). V lost 3 bases, J lost 7 bases, and 2 bases stayed unmatched. In nucleotides, the CDR3 is TGCAGTGCTAGCAGGGGGTTTGGCTACACCTTC. It translates to CSASRGFGYTF.

V and J are TRBV5-1 and TRBJ1-4; a weak D match, TRBD1 (6 bases). This CDR3 has 15 residues. Per the germline V gene, CDR1 is SGHRS and CDR2 is YFSETQ. The V gene lost 0 bases and the J gene lost 8 bases, with 14 bases spanning the gap. The chain's CDR3 is CASSLGRGGTEKLFF. The DNA of the CDR3 is TGCGCCAGCAGCTTGGGAAGGGGGGGAACGGAAAAACTGTTTTTT.

The chain employs TRBV7-2 and TRBJ2-7, with 7 nucleotides matching TRBD2. Trimming took 5 bases from V and 7 from J; bases not matched to a gene: 8. CDR3 length equals 13 residues. Germline loops: CDR1 SGHTA, CDR2 FQGNSA. The CDR3 protein is CASSRGLGREQYF. The DNA for the CDR3 is TGTGCCAGCAGCAGAGGACTAGGCAGGGAGCAGTACTTC.

The gene calls are TRBV5-5 and TRBJ2-7, with TRBD1 identical over 8 bases. CDR3 size: 16 residues. V was clipped by 0 bases and J by 4 bases; unmatched bases: 9. Germline lookup yields CDR1 SGHKS and CDR2 YYEKEE (reference sequence). The CDR3 DNA follows: TGTGCCAGCAGCTTGGATACACGGACAGGGCAATACGAGCAGTACTTC. Translating gives CASSLDTRTGQYEQYF.

V gene TRBV5-8 combines with J gene TRBJ2-3, with TRBD2 matching over 10 bases. With 3 bases clipped from V and 3 bases from J, the junction kept 4 bases outside the gene matches. The CDR3 contains 15 residues. CDR1 SGHTS and CDR2 YDEGEE come from the germline V gene. The CDR3 DNA sequence: TGTGCCAGCAGCTGGGGACTAGCGAATACAGATACGCAGTATTTT. It yields the protein CASSWGLANTDTQYF.

V and J are TRBV18 and TRBJ2-1; D perhaps matches TRBD1 (6 bases). Germline CDR1 is KGHSH and CDR2 is LQKENI. CDR3 size: 15 residues. V lost 3 bases to trimming and J lost 7 bases, with 16 bases between them. The CDR3, as DNA: TGTGCCAGCTCACCGACAGGCTTAGGTGGGAATGAGCAGTTCTTC. Its protein is CASSPTGLGGNEQFF.

A single count supports this clone. The genes are TRBV2 and TRBJ1-2; TRBD1 aligns across 9 bases. With V trimmed by 7 bases and J by 8 bases, 8 bases remained unmatched. There are 13 residues in the CDR3. Germline V gene lookup returns CDR1 SNHLY and CDR2 FYNNEI. CDR3 nucleotide sequence: TGTGCCAGCACTCAACAGGGGGCCTCGGGCTACACCTTC. Its translation: CASTQQGASGYTF.

The chain recombines TRBV5-4 with TRBJ2-5, with 11 nucleotides matching TRBD2. Losses at the gene ends were 9 bases for V and 0 bases for J; bases not matched to a gene: 7. The CDR3 loop spans 15 amino acids. Germline CDR1 and CDR2: SGHNT and YYREEE (reference sequence). The CDR3 reads CAIPGLAGHQETQYF. The CDR3 coding sequence is TGTGCCATCCCCGGACTAGCGGGCCACCAAGAGACCCAGTACTTC.

The rearrangement links TRBV7-9 to TRBJ1-1; tentative D call: TRBD1 (6 bases). This CDR3 has 15 amino acids. Trimming stripped 1 base from V and 10 bases from J, with 19 bases between. Per the germline V gene, CDR1 is SEHNR and CDR2 is FQNEAQ (reference sequence). CDR3 nucleotide sequence: TGTGCCAGCAGCTTAGGTGTGGCGGAGGGGGAGGGAGCTTTCTTT. This sequence encodes CASSLGVAEGEGAFF.

CDR3 sequence (DNA): TGTGCCAGCAGTTTAGCTAGCGGTGGGGCTAATGAGCAGTTCTTC. Protein: CASSLASGGANEQFF. J is TRBJ2-1 and V is TRBV28; the match to TRBD2 covers 7 bases. The CDR3 is made up of 15 amino acids. The germline CDR1 and CDR2 sequences are MDHEN and SYDVKM. V shed 2 bases, J shed 7 bases, and the junction held 8 bases outside the gene matches.

This clone occurred a few times. CDR3 loop: CASSLRAGEQETQYF. The CDR3 nucleotides read TGTGCCAGCAGCCTAAGGGCGGGGGAACAAGAGACCCAGTACTTC. V usage is TRBV7-2 and J usage is TRBJ2-5; 7 bases line up with TRBD2. The trim removed 5 bases at V and 2 bases at J, leaving 8 bases unmatched. The CDR3 loop spans 15 amino acids. The germline V gene has CDR1 SGHTA and CDR2 FQGNSA.

The gene calls are TRBV5-4 and TRBJ1-2, with TRBD1 matching over 8 bases. V shed 0 bases, J shed 4 bases, and the junction held 5 bases outside the gene matches. The CDR3 is made up of 15 amino acids. In germline, CDR1 is SGHNT, CDR2 YYREEE (reference sequence). The CDR3 nucleotides read TGTGCCAGCAGCTTGGAAGGGACAGGTCTCTATGGCTACACCTTC. This encodes CASSLEGTGLYGYTF.

The chain combines TRBV9 with TRBJ1-1; 8 nucleotides line up with TRBD1. V trimming: 4 bases; J trimming: 3 bases; junction bases outside the gene matches: 8. The CDR3 loop spans 15 amino acids. CDR1 SGDLS and CDR2 YYNGEE come from the germline V gene. CDR3 amino acids: CASSPRQGLDTEAFF. The CDR3, as DNA: TGTGCCAGCAGCCCTCGACAGGGGTTGGACACTGAAGCTTTCTTT.

The V gene is TRBV5-4, the J gene TRBJ2-7; 10 bases agree with TRBD2. The J segment lost 6 bases and the V segment lost 3 bases, leaving 9 bases of the junction unmatched. The CDR3 runs 15 residues. Germline assignment: CDR1 SGHNT and CDR2 YYREEE (reference sequence). The CDR3 bases are TGTGCCAGCAGCTCGCCTAGCGGGGGATATAGCGAGCAGTACTTC. It translates to CASSSPSGGYSEQYF.

This clone has a handful of counts. This chain joins TRBV25-1 and TRBJ1-6; TRBD1 aligns across 7 bases. Germline loops: CDR1 MGHDK, CDR2 SYGVNS. Trimming at V came to 8 bases and at J to 3 bases, leaving 7 bases not matched to a gene. This CDR3 has 15 residues. CDR3 region: CASHQGEVYNSPLHF. CDR3 nucleotides: TGTGCCAGCCACCAGGGGGAAGTCTATAATTCACCCCTCCACTTT.

The chain uses TRBV2 and TRBJ1-2; D unclear. V shed 6 bases and J shed 8 bases, with 13 bases lying between them. Germline CDR1 is SNHLY and CDR2 is FYNNEI. There are 12 residues in the CDR3. The CDR3 DNA reads as TGTGCCAGCAGGGAGATGGGTGACGGCTACACCTTC. As protein: CASREMGDGYTF.

The V call is TRBV12-3 or TRBV12-4, the J call TRBJ2-1; 7 nucleotides line up with TRBD1. The CDR3 sequence is 13 residues long. The ends lost 2 bases at V and 6 bases at J; junction bases unmatched: 1. Written as DNA, the CDR3 is TGTGCCAGCAGTTTAAGGGGGCTCAATGAGCAGTTCTTC. Protein product: CASSLRGLNEQFF.

V usage is TRBV19 and J usage is TRBJ1-2; D is unresolved. The CDR3 contains 14 residues. Germline values: CDR1 LNHDA, CDR2 SQIVND (reference sequence). The ends were cut back, 1 base at V and 8 bases at J, with 14 bases in the middle. This chain's CDR3 is CASSIARPARGYTF. The CDR3 DNA is TGTGCCAGTAGTATAGCGCGACCAGCTAGAGGCTACACCTTC.

This chain uses TRBV27 with TRBJ2-1; 12 bases fit TRBD1. Germline V gene sequence: CDR1 MNHEY, CDR2 SMNVEV (reference sequence). V lost 6 bases to trimming and J lost 7 bases; unmatched junction nucleotides: 7. The length of the CDR3 is 15 residues. The CDR3 protein is CASRKGQGAGNEQFF. In DNA, the CDR3 is TGTGCCAGCAGAAAGGGACAGGGGGCCGGGAATGAGCAGTTCTTC.

This chain joins TRBV6-5 and TRBJ2-3; 7 bases match TRBD1. V lost 2 bases, J lost 1 base, and 3 bases stayed unmatched. The V gene's germline CDR1 is MNHEY and CDR2 SVGAGI. There are 15 residues in the CDR3. CDR3 loop: CASSYDGTGTDTQYF. For the CDR3, the DNA is TGTGCCAGCAGTTACGATGGGACAGGCACAGATACGCAGTATTTT.

The gene calls are TRBV2 and TRBJ1-1, with D perhaps TRBD1 (5 bases). CDR1 SNHLY and CDR2 FYNNEI come from the germline V gene. This CDR3 region has 13 residues. The V end lost 3 bases, the J end lost 3 bases, and 8 bases lay between the germline ends. CDR3 sequence: CASSEGGDTEAFF. In DNA form, the CDR3 reads TGTGCCAGCAGTGAGGGGGGGGACACTGAAGCTTTCTTT.

This clone was recorded once. The chain uses TRBV18 and TRBJ1-1; TRBD1 aligns across 8 bases. V was pared by 1 base and J by 1 base, with 2 bases of the junction left unmatched. Germline loops: CDR1 KGHSH, CDR2 LQKENI. The CDR3 is 15 residues long. CDR3 region: CASSPLTGENTEAFF. CDR3 sequence (DNA): TGTGCCAGCTCACCACTGACAGGGGAGAACACTGAAGCTTTCTTT.

The chain couples TRBV18 to TRBJ2-7; D remains unclear. From germline, CDR1 is KGHSH and CDR2 LQKENI. V lost 3 bases to trimming and J lost 3 bases, with 18 bases between them. The CDR3 runs 16 residues. The chain's CDR3 is CASSPSRPPAIYEQYF. Written as DNA, the CDR3 is TGTGCCAGCTCACCCTCCAGGCCACCTGCGATCTACGAGCAGTACTTC.

This clone was seen more than once but under ten times. Other DNA sequences within the sample encode an identical CDR3. This sequence joins TRBV5-4 and TRBJ1-1; D ambiguous. The CDR3 has 15 residues. Trimming removed 0 bases from V and 1 base from J, with 10 bases in between. Germline lookup yields CDR1 SGHNT and CDR2 YYREEE (reference sequence). The CDR3: CASSLADRGNTEAFF. The CDR3 coding sequence is TGTGCCAGCAGCTTGGCCGACCGGGGGAACACTGAAGCTTTCTTT.

The rearrangement uses TRBV11-2 and TRBJ1-1; weak D call: TRBD1 (5 bases). CDR1 and CDR2 from the germline V gene are SGHAT and FQNNGV. The CDR3 is 15 amino acids. V was clipped by 5 bases and J by 0 bases, with 13 bases between them. The CDR3 spells CASSPRVEVNTEAFF. For the CDR3, the DNA is TGTGCCAGCAGCCCCAGGGTAGAGGTGAACACTGAAGCTTTCTTT.

This clone has only one observation. The CDR3 reads CASSPEELAWSYEQYF. The DNA for the CDR3 is TGTGCCAGCTCACCAGAGGAACTAGCGTGGTCCTACGAGCAGTACTTC. The V call is TRBV18, the J call TRBJ2-7, with TRBD2 matching 7 bases. CDR1 is KGHSH and CDR2 is LQKENI in the germline V gene. The length of the CDR3 is 16 residues. With 2 bases clipped from V and 1 base from J, the junction kept 8 bases outside the gene matches.

The gene calls are TRBV5-1 and TRBJ2-7; 9 nucleotides agree with TRBD1. V dropped 0 bases and J dropped 5; count of bases not matched to a gene: 9. Looked up from germline, CDR1 is SGHRS and CDR2 is YFSETQ. This CDR3 region has 16 residues. CDR3 coding DNA: TGCGCCAGCAGCTTGGATAGGGGGACAGGGCGTAACGAGCAGTACTTC. Its translation: CASSLDRGTGRNEQYF.